The sequence of this T cell receptor (beta chain) was determined in a study of blood T cell repertoires in COVID-19. Original handling: How many nucleated cells were present was estimated from reference gene primer amplification. Only in-frame clones appear in the TCRdb table, and some are missing; sequencing was by immunoSEQ multiplex PCR. V, J and clone size are taken as reported in that table, and D and trimming were inferred from the DNA itself. The sample has 250,000 or so clones; around 80% are singletons. The CDR3 has 15 amino acids. The V gene's germline CDR1 is SGHRS and CDR2 YFSETQ. V lost 5 bases, J lost 5 bases, and 16 bases lay in between.

The sequencing input was peripheral blood. The V gene is TRBV5-1, the J gene TRBJ2-2; a possible D gene is TRBD2 (6 bases). This clonotype was sampled from a human donor in a cohort sampled during active COVID-19. The DNA of the CDR3 is TGCGCCAGCAGTTTTCAAACAGCGGGTACCGGGGAGCTGTTTTTT. Protein product: CASSFQTAGTGELFF.